This TCR beta chain was obtained from a study of blood T cell repertoires in COVID-19. Study as a whole: The analysed material was cDNA or gDNA that came from T cells, B-cell-depleted T cells, or PBMCs.

Seattle patients were enrolled during active infection and followed longitudinally. How the authors handled the data: It was from reference gene primer amplification that nucleated cell counts were estimated. Assay used: immunoSEQ multiplex PCR; TCRdb lists only in-frame clones, some missing. That table gives V, J and clone size, and the DNA gave D and trimming. The sample includes fewer than 30,000 clones, 80% to 90% of them seen just once. The CDR3 has 17 amino acids. Trimming removed 4 bases from V and 0 bases from J; junction bases left unmatched: 8. The V gene's germline CDR1 is MNHNS and CDR2 SASEGT.

V is TRBV6-1 and J is TRBJ2-3; 9 bases fit TRBD1. Sequences were obtained from peripheral blood. The origin of this receptor is a woman older than 75 with COVID-19, enrolled during active disease. DNA for the CDR3: TGTGCCAGCAGTGTTTATTCCGGGACAGGGAGCACAGATACGCAGTATTTT. It codes for CASSVYSGTGSTDTQYF.